Listed below are T cell receptor beta chains from one sample, sequenced in a study of blood T cell repertoires in COVID-19. Clones were sequenced by immunoSEQ multiplex PCR, and TCRdb holds only the in-frame ones, with some missing. The sample has roughly 330,000 clones, around 87% seen once; the top ten hold less than 6%. Specimen: PBMCs or T cells enriched from blood (not recorded which). These receptors originate from a woman aged 25-40 years who had recovered from COVID-19. The CDR3 runs from the conserved cysteine through the conserved F or W. The order of the fields is D gene, J gene, V gene, clone size, CDR3 protein, CDR3 DNA. D genes are given only for firm matches. Not all rows give a size; the values are once, few, many and, for expanded clones, a class.

TRBD1 TRBJ1-2 TRBV5-6 . CASSFGTGVAPDGYTF TGTGCCAGCAGCTTTGGGACAGGGGTCGCCCCTGATGGCTACACCTTC
. TRBJ2-7 TRBV29-1 . CSAQTGRRLGGEQYF TGCAGCGCCCAGACGGGACGGCGCCTGGGGGGCGAGCAGTACTTC
TRBD2 TRBJ2-3 TRBV10-3 . CAISPFLAGAADTQYF TGTGCCATCAGTCCTTTTCTAGCGGGGGCTGCAGATACGCAGTATTTT
. TRBJ1-1 TRBV30 . CAWSLGGVAAFF TGTGCCTGGAGTCTCGGGGGGGTTGCAGCTTTCTTT
. TRBJ2-2 TRBV10-3 . CAISDPTMHTGELFF TGTGCCATCAGTGACCCGACAATGCACACCGGGGAGCTGTTTTTT
. TRBJ1-3 TRBV28 . CASSSPFSGNTIYF TGTGCCAGCAGTTCCCCTTTCTCTGGAAACACCATATATTTT
. TRBJ1-1 TRBV5-5 . CASSLAVTGRWNTEAFF TGTGCCAGCAGCTTGGCCGTAACAGGAAGGTGGAACACTGAAGCTTTCTTT
. TRBJ2-1 TRBV7-2 . CASSAHRGPYNEQFF TGTGCCAGCAGCGCACACCGGGGTCCCTACAATGAGCAGTTCTTC
. TRBJ1-2 TRBV12-1 . CASSSHEKPGGYGYTF TGTGCCAGCAGCTCCCACGAAAAGCCAGGGGGATATGGCTACACCTTC
. TRBJ2-7 TRBV2 . CASSDPGTSPSYEQYF TGTGCCAGCAGTGACCCCGGGACATCGCCCTCCTACGAGCAGTACTTC
. TRBJ1-5 TRBV18 . CASSPNNRNQPQHF TGTGCCAGCTCACCGAATAACAGGAATCAGCCCCAGCATTTT
TRBD1 TRBJ1-6 TRBV2 few CASSERTGGDSPLHF TGTGCCAGCAGTGAGAGAACAGGGGGTGATTCACCCCTCCACTTT
. TRBJ1-6 TRBV6-5 . CAGRMSSYNSPLHF TGTGCGGGGAGGATGAGCTCCTATAATTCACCCCTCCACTTT
. TRBJ1-3 TRBV6-1 . CASSETGPVSGNTIYF TGTGCCAGCAGTGAAACAGGGCCGGTCTCTGGAAACACCATATATTTT
. TRBJ1-1 TRBV28 few CASSFNGRGTEAFF TGTGCCAGCAGTTTCAACGGGCGGGGGACTGAAGCTTTCTTT
. TRBJ1-6 TRBV28 . CASSVGLRKDNSPLHF TGTGCCAGCAGTGTGGGCCTCCGGAAAGATAATTCACCCCTCCACTTT
TRBD1 TRBJ2-7 TRBV20-1 . CSASGDSLYEQYF TGCAGTGCTAGTGGGGACAGCCTCTACGAGCAGTACTTC
TRBD2 TRBJ2-3 TRBV7-9 . CASSRSGMGTDTQYF TGTGCCAGCAGCCGTAGCGGGATGGGCACAGATACGCAGTATTTT
. TRBJ1-6 TRBV30 . CAWREIPRGGRGSPLHF TGTGCCTGGAGAGAAATCCCTAGGGGCGGCAGGGGATCACCCCTCCACTTT
. TRBJ1-1 TRBV25-1 . CASIFAGGSEAFF TGTGCCAGCATTTTCGCGGGGGGCAGTGAAGCTTTCTTT
. TRBJ1-2 TRBV7-9 few CASSLSGFDYGYTF TGTGCCAGCAGCTTATCGGGGTTCGACTATGGCTACACCTTC
. TRBJ2-3 TRBV12-5 . CASGLAGLPGTDTQYF TGTGCTAGTGGTTTGGCGGGACTGCCTGGCACAGATACGCAGTATTTT
TRBD1 TRBJ2-7 TRBV27 few CASSLTGTGREQYF TGTGCCAGCAGTCTCACCGGGACAGGGAGAGAGCAGTACTTC
. TRBJ1-5 TRBV15 . CATSIERLSNQPQHF TGTGCCACCAGCATTGAGCGGCTTAGCAATCAGCCCCAGCATTTT
TRBD1 TRBJ1-6 TRBV2 . CASRRGRDRVNSPLHF TGTGCCAGCAGGCGGGGCCGGGACAGGGTTAATTCACCCCTCCACTTT
. TRBJ1-3 TRBV18 . CASSPRDSSGNTIYF TGTGCCAGCTCACCACGCGACAGCTCTGGAAACACCATATATTTT
TRBD2 TRBJ2-3 TRBV19 . CASSTKRGPSTDTQYF TGTGCCAGTAGTACCAAGCGGGGGCCCAGCACAGATACGCAGTATTTT
. TRBJ1-4 TRBV6-5 . CASSTRGGREKLFF TGTGCCAGCAGTACCCGCGGGGGTAGGGAAAAACTGTTTTTT
TRBD2 TRBJ2-5 TRBV9 . CASSVAFAASGGETQYF TGTGCCAGCAGCGTAGCCTTCGCGGCTAGCGGGGGAGAGACCCAGTACTTC
TRBD2 TRBJ2-3 TRBV3-1/TRBV3-2 . CASSQGVAGGRADTQYF TGTGCCAGCAGCCAGGGGGTAGCGGGGGGAAGGGCAGATACGCAGTATTTT
. TRBJ1-3 TRBV11-2 once CASSLGILGTTSGNTIYF TGTGCCAGCAGCTTAGGTATATTGGGGACAACCTCTGGAAACACCATATATTTT
TRBD1 TRBJ2-7 TRBV10-3 . CAISGNRGTGNEQYF TGTGCCATCAGTGGGAACAGGGGTACGGGGAACGAGCAGTACTTC
TRBD1 TRBJ2-6 TRBV28 once CASSSDRHSGANVLTF TGTGCCAGCAGTTCGGACAGGCACTCTGGGGCCAACGTCCTGACTTTC
. TRBJ1-4 TRBV4-2 . CASSQDFRGEKLFF TGTGCCAGCAGCCAAGATTTTCGGGGTGAAAAACTGTTTTTT
. TRBJ2-7 TRBV5-4 . CASSLAGKGEQYF TGTGCCAGCAGCTTGGCAGGGAAAGGCGAGCAGTACTTC
. TRBJ1-2 TRBV6-2/TRBV6-3 . CASSSAARVYGYTF TGTGCCAGCAGCTCGGCAGCCAGGGTTTATGGCTACACCTTC
. TRBJ1-6 TRBV5-6 . CASSLAGRVNSPLHF TGTGCCAGCAGCTTGGCCGGCAGGGTCAATTCACCCCTCCACTTT
. TRBJ1-1 TRBV19 . CASSRSGHMNTEAFF TGTGCCAGTAGTAGGTCAGGTCACATGAACACTGAAGCTTTCTTT
TRBD1 TRBJ2-7 TRBV7-2 . CASSLPRTGGEGRYEQYF TGTGCCAGCAGCTTACCACGGACAGGGGGCGAGGGGCGCTACGAGCAGTACTTC
TRBD2 TRBJ2-3 TRBV5-4 . CASSLDLGLVPDTQYF TGTGCCAGCAGCTTGGATTTGGGACTAGTCCCAGATACGCAGTATTTT
. TRBJ1-2 TRBV5-1 . CASSLAEGPNYGYTF TGCGCCAGCAGCTTGGCCGAGGGTCCTAACTATGGCTACACCTTC
. TRBJ2-7 TRBV12-3/TRBV12-4 . CASSLVVPYEQYF TGTGCCAGCAGTTTAGTAGTACCCTACGAGCAGTACTTC
. TRBJ1-4 TRBV10-3 . CAISPGESEKLFF TGTGCCATCAGCCCGGGGGAATCTGAAAAACTGTTTTTT
. TRBJ1-1 TRBV2 few CASSVRGMRAFF TGTGCCAGCAGTGTAAGGGGGATGAGGGCTTTCTTT
TRBD1 TRBJ2-1 TRBV4-3 . CASSQGDRAAYNEQFF TGCGCCAGCAGCCAAGGGGACAGGGCAGCCTACAATGAGCAGTTCTTC
TRBD2 TRBJ2-7 TRBV5-1 . CASRESGGAFYEQYF TGCGCCAGCAGAGAGAGCGGGGGGGCCTTCTACGAGCAGTACTTC
TRBD2 TRBJ2-1 TRBV19 . CASSARLAGYNEQFF TGTGCCAGTAGTGCCCGACTAGCGGGGTACAATGAGCAGTTCTTC
. TRBJ1-2 TRBV6-5 . CASSYSNTPTNYGYTF TGTGCCAGCAGTTACTCGAATACACCGACTAACTATGGCTACACCTTC
TRBD1 TRBJ2-7 TRBV5-1 once CASSLGFFRAGGSYEQYF TGCGCCAGCAGCTTGGGTTTCTTTAGGGCAGGGGGTTCCTACGAGCAGTACTTC
TRBD2 TRBJ2-3 TRBV11-3 . CASSPGLAGGPTDTQYF TGTGCCAGCAGCCCGGGACTAGCGGGGGGACCCACAGATACGCAGTATTTT
. TRBJ2-3 TRBV2 . CASSVDGGSTDTQYF TGTGCCAGCAGTGTCGACGGGGGTAGCACAGATACGCAGTATTTT
. TRBJ1-2 TRBV30 . CAWSPLLGVGYTF TGTGCCTGGAGTCCCTTACTCGGGGTTGGCTACACCTTC
. TRBJ2-1 TRBV10-1 . CASSLGLPPRGEQFF TGCGCCAGCAGCCTAGGACTCCCACCACGGGGGGAGCAGTTCTTC
TRBD2 TRBJ2-5 TRBV11-2 . CASSLDLAGGYSETQYF TGTGCCAGCAGCTTAGATCTAGCGGGGGGCTATTCAGAGACCCAGTACTTC